One sample yielded the 30 T cell receptor beta chains listed below, sequenced in a study of post-analysis software for immune sequencing data. TCR beta cDNA libraries had unique molecular identifiers. TCRdb recomputed calls from the PCR reads with MiXCR, one row per CDR3 protein. The table records around 400,000 distinct CDR3 sequences, approximately 42% of them present only once. Whole-study results and caveats: In patients, roughly five TRBV segments were more frequent than in controls, with TRBV5-6, TRBV5-1 and TRBV20-1 among them.

For these TCRs, the target antigens are not known. The sequenced sample consisted of blood. All receptors derive from a girl aged 2 to 10 with multiple sclerosis.

The table lists this clonotype with a few counts. CDR3 DNA sequence: TGCAGCACCATAGCGGGATTCTTGTACAATGAGCAGTTCTTC. It specifies CSTIAGFLYNEQFF. V gene TRBV29-1 combines with J gene TRBJ2-1; 8 nucleotides align to TRBD2. With V trimmed by 8 bases and J by 4 bases, 10 bases remained unmatched. Germline assignment: CDR1 SQVTM and CDR2 ANQGSEA. CDR3 length equals 14 residues.

This rearrangement joins TRBV7-9 to TRBJ2-5; no firm D call. The germline V gene encodes CDR1 SEHNR and CDR2 FQNEAQ (reference sequence). CDR3 length equals 12 residues. V lost 0 bases and J 6 bases, leaving 5 bases between the germline ends. CDR3 amino acids: CASSLAPQTQYF. DNA of the CDR3: TGTGCCAGCAGCTTAGCGCCCCAGACCCAGTACTTC.

The rearrangement uses TRBV6-2 or TRBV6-3 and TRBJ2-3; TRBD1 matches at 9 bases. Losses at the gene ends were 5 bases for V and 2 bases for J; bases not matched to a gene: 11. The CDR3 is made up of 17 amino acids. CDR1 is MNHEY, CDR2 SVGEGT, per germline. The CDR3 DNA follows: TGTGCCAGCAGTCCCCGGGACAGGGTGAGGAACACAGATACGCAGTATTTT. Encoded protein: CASSPRDRVRNTDTQYF.

V gene TRBV27 combines with J gene TRBJ2-1; 7 bases match TRBD2. Germline V gene lookup returns CDR1 MNHEY and CDR2 SMNVEV (reference sequence). This CDR3 spans 14 amino acids. Trimming took 3 bases from V and 5 from J; bases not matched to a gene: 4. CDR3 nucleotide sequence: TGTGCCAGCAGTTTCAGCGGGGCGAACAATGAGCAGTTCTTC. Residues: CASSFSGANNEQFF.

This clonotype was recorded a few times. The gene calls are TRBV10-3 and TRBJ2-5; 9 bases align to TRBD2. Looked up from germline, CDR1 is ENHRY and CDR2 is SYGVKD. CDR3 length: 16 residues. The trim removed 2 bases at V and 2 bases at J, leaving 6 bases unmatched. The CDR3 coding sequence is TGTGCCATCAGTGAGAATCCGGCGGGAGGGCAAGAGACCCAGTACTTC. Translation gives CAISENPAGGQETQYF.

CDR3 residues: CSARVPGSYEQYF. The CDR3 DNA follows: TGCAGTGCTAGGGTACCAGGGTCCTACGAGCAGTACTTC. V and J are TRBV20-1 and TRBJ2-7; a weak D match, TRBD1 (5 bases). Germline CDR1 and CDR2: DFQATT and SNEGSKA (reference sequence). The CDR3 length is 13 residues. Trimming removed 3 bases at V and 1 base at J, with 10 bases between.

Only a few counts were recorded for this clonotype. This chain uses TRBV6-5 with TRBJ1-4; D is perhaps TRBD1 (5 bases). The CDR3 totals 13 residues. Trimming pared 8 bases from V and 1 base from J, leaving 8 bases between. The germline V gene has CDR1 MNHEY and CDR2 SVGAGI. CDR3: CASGGLTNEKLFF. The CDR3 DNA follows: TGTGCCAGCGGGGGACTAACTAATGAAAAACTGTTTTTT.

This chain uses TRBV27 with TRBJ2-5; D call uncertain. The last part of the DNA fits TRBJ2-7 better; the J call may be wrong. The CDR3 sequence is 10 residues long. Germline assignment: CDR1 MNHEY and CDR2 SMNVEV (reference sequence). The CDR3 sequence: CASRTDEQYF. The CDR3 coding sequence is TGTGCCAGCAGGACGGACGAGCAGTACTTC.

The rearrangement links TRBV5-5 to TRBJ1-6; weak D call: TRBD1 (5 bases). Germline CDR1 SGHKS, CDR2 YYEKEE (reference sequence). Trimming shortened V by 4 bases and J by 1 base, and 15 bases separated the two germline ends. This CDR3 has 17 residues. As DNA, the CDR3 is TGTGCCAGCAGCCCGCGAGGGGTTGGGTCCTATAATTCACCCCTCCACTTT. Translated, it gives CASSPRGVGSYNSPLHF.

This clonotype has only a few counts. The CDR3 DNA reads TGCAGTGCTAGAGATATTGCGGTATTGAACACTGAAGCTTTCTTT. Protein product: CSARDIAVLNTEAFF. The chain uses TRBV20-1 and TRBJ1-1; D call uncertain. The V gene lost 0 bases and the J gene lost 0 bases, with 11 bases spanning the gap. Germline CDR1 and CDR2: DFQATT and SNEGSKA (reference sequence). The CDR3 extends over 15 amino acids.

This clonotype appeared a few times. The chain has TRBV20-1 and TRBJ2-5, with 8 positions matching TRBD2. CDR3 length equals 14 residues. V shed 7 bases, J shed 5 bases, and the junction held 12 bases outside the gene matches. Germline CDR1 is DFQATT and CDR2 is SNEGSKA (reference sequence). The CDR3 nucleotides read TGCAGTGTTCAGCTGGGACTAGGAATGGAGACCCAGTACTTC. Its translation: CSVQLGLGMETQYF.

The gene calls are TRBV11-2 and TRBJ1-6; a weak D match, TRBD1 (6 bases). This CDR3 spans 16 amino acids. The germline V gene has CDR1 SGHAT and CDR2 FQNNGV. V lost 3 bases and J 2 bases, leaving 11 bases between the germline ends. DNA of the CDR3: TGTGCCAGCAGCTTCCAGGGGTGTACCTATAATTCACCCCTCCACTTT. As protein: CASSFQGCTYNSPLHF.

The CDR3 DNA is TGTGCCACCAGCGACGGACAGGGGATACCAAGCTCCTACAATGAGCAGTTCTTC. The encoded protein is CATSDGQGIPSSYNEQFF. This sequence joins TRBV24-1 and TRBJ2-1; TRBD1 agrees at 9 bases. The germline CDR1 and CDR2 sequences are KGHDR and SFDVKD. V dropped 7 bases and J dropped 0; count of bases not matched to a gene: 12. The CDR3 is made up of 18 amino acids.

This clonotype was picked up a small number of times. This chain's CDR3 is CASSRTTRCGNQPQHF. The CDR3 bases are TGTGCCAGCAGCCGGACTACCCGGTGTGGCAATCAGCCCCAGCATTTT. The chain recombines TRBV7-3 with TRBJ1-5; D is uncertain. The CDR3 is made up of 16 amino acids. Germline V CDR1 and CDR2: SGHTA, FQGTGA. The germline V and J ends were trimmed by 5 bases and 2 bases, with 16 bases remaining between them.

The chain carries TRBV7-9 and TRBJ1-2, with D uncertain. Germline values: CDR1 SEHNR, CDR2 FQNEAQ (reference sequence). V was trimmed by 2 bases and J by 4 bases, leaving 20 bases between them. This CDR3 is 17 amino acids long. CDR3 DNA: TGTGCCAGCAGCTTACGGGGTCCCATCAACCCTAGCTATGGCTACACCTTC. This encodes CASSLRGPINPSYGYTF.

A note on this clonotype: A junction end diverges from the germline sequence, so it may reflect a read error. The chain is built from TRBV4-2 and TRBJ1-4, with D perhaps TRBD1 (5 bases). CDR1 and CDR2 (germline): LGHNA, YNFKEQ. This CDR3 has 16 residues. CDR3 amino acids: CASSQESLGDVEKRFF. The CDR3 DNA is TGTGCCAGCAGCCAAGAGAGTTTGGGGGATGTAGAAAAACGGTTTTTT.

A few counts support this clonotype. J is TRBJ2-5 and V is TRBV28; weak D call: TRBD1 (5 bases). Germline CDR1 is MDHEN and CDR2 is SYDVKM. This CDR3 is built from 12 residues. V gave up 6 bases and J gave up 5 bases, with 10 bases separating them. CDR3 nucleotide sequence: TGTGCCAGCAGGGTAGGGGCCGAGACCCAGTACTTC. Translated: CASRVGAETQYF.

The J gene is TRBJ2-3, the V gene TRBV18; D unresolved. Germline CDR1 is KGHSH and CDR2 is LQKENI. The V gene lost 2 bases and the J gene lost 2 bases, with 8 bases spanning the gap. CDR3 length equals 14 residues. CDR3 protein: CASSPTYNTDTQYF. In DNA form, the CDR3 reads TGTGCCAGCTCACCAACGTATAACACAGATACGCAGTATTTT.

The genes are TRBV12-3 or TRBV12-4 and TRBJ1-2, with 7 nucleotides matching TRBD1. J was trimmed by 3 bases and V by 5 bases; bases with no gene match: 6. The CDR3 spans 14 residues. CDR3 in amino acids: CASSRTGGDYGYTF. The CDR3 DNA reads TGTGCCAGCAGTCGGACAGGAGGGGACTATGGCTACACCTTC.

The gene calls are TRBV28 and TRBJ2-1, with TRBD1 identical over 9 bases. The CDR3 extends over 18 amino acids. From germline, CDR1 is MDHEN and CDR2 SYDVKM. Unmatched junction bases numbered 14, after V lost 2 bases and J lost 6 bases. In DNA form, the CDR3 reads TGTGCCAGCAGTTTACCCCCGGGGACAGGGAGGAAGGGCAATGAGCAGTTCTTC. Translation: CASSLPPGTGRKGNEQFF.

This rearrangement joins TRBV7-9 to TRBJ2-4; either TRBD1 or TRBD2 may supply D (5 bases each). Trimming removed 6 bases from V and 8 bases from J, with 17 bases in between. In germline, CDR1 is SEHNR, CDR2 FQNEAQ (reference sequence). This CDR3 comprises 14 residues. This CDR3 is CASSSGTGLHIQYF. The CDR3 region has the DNA TGTGCCAGCAGTTCCGGGACCGGGTTACACATTCAGTACTTC.

This clonotype was found many times. The chain employs TRBV5-1 and TRBJ2-1; TRBD1 agrees at 9 bases. V lost 0 bases and J lost 3; bases outside the gene matches: 1. Germline V gene sequence: CDR1 SGHRS, CDR2 YFSETQ. The CDR3 has 15 amino acids. The CDR3 loop is CASSLEGQGYNEQFF. CDR3 in DNA: TGCGCCAGCAGCTTGGAGGGACAGGGCTACAATGAGCAGTTCTTC.

This clonotype was observed a handful of times. The gene calls are TRBV27 and TRBJ1-5; D is undetermined. The germline CDR1 and CDR2 sequences are MNHEY and SMNVEV (reference sequence). Trimming shortened V by 2 bases and J by 5 bases, and 10 bases separated the two germline ends. This CDR3 spans 14 amino acids. CDR3 loop: CASSLGQFHQPQHF. CDR3 coding DNA: TGTGCCAGCAGTTTAGGGCAGTTCCATCAGCCCCAGCATTTT.

This clonotype was counted many times. The rearrangement uses TRBV29-1 and TRBJ2-7; D is possibly TRBD1 or TRBD2 (5 bases each). The CDR3 has 12 amino acids. Germline V gene sequence: CDR1 SQVTM, CDR2 ANQGSEA. The V and J ends lost 6 bases and 0 bases respectively, with 9 bases between them. The chain's CDR3 is CSVVGPSYEQYF. The CDR3, as DNA: TGCAGCGTCGTGGGACCCTCCTACGAGCAGTACTTC.

This clonotype was observed a handful of times. V usage is TRBV2 and J usage is TRBJ2-1; D is uncertain. V dropped 6 bases and J dropped 9 bases, with 9 bases sitting between them. The CDR3 is 11 amino acids. Per germline, CDR1 SNHLY and CDR2 FYNNEI. The CDR3 loop is CASSLKTEQFF. CDR3 DNA sequence: TGTGCCAGCAGCTTGAAAACTGAGCAGTTCTTC. Filled out from reference TRBV2 and TRBJ2-1, the complete variable domain reads EPEVTQTPSHQVTQMGQEVILRCVPISNHLYFYWYRQILGQKVEFLVSFYNNEISEKSEIFDDQFSVERPDGSNFTLKIRSTKLEDSAMYFCASSLKTEQFFGPGTRLTVL.

The genes are TRBV5-1 and TRBJ2-7; possibly TRBD2 for D (7 bases). This CDR3 contains 14 residues. Germline CDR1 and CDR2: SGHRS and YFSETQ. V was cut by 0 bases and J by 3 bases, with 10 bases left in between. CDR3 amino acids: CASSLDGGLYEQYF. For the CDR3, the DNA is TGCGCCAGCAGCTTGGACGGGGGGCTCTACGAGCAGTACTTC.

The gene calls are TRBV12-3 or TRBV12-4 and TRBJ1-2, with a tentative D call TRBD1 (6 bases). The CDR3 is made up of 13 amino acids. Trimming cost V 4 bases and J 4 bases, with 10 bases left between them. In DNA, the CDR3 is TGTGCCAGCAGTTCAGGGGTCCCCTATGGCTACACCTTC. This translates into CASSSGVPYGYTF.

The chain joins TRBV28 to TRBJ2-1; 8 nucleotides match TRBD2. V shed 4 bases, J shed 3 bases, and the junction held 11 bases outside the gene matches. CDR3 length: 17 residues. Germline CDR1 is MDHEN and CDR2 is SYDVKM. The DNA for the CDR3 is TGTGCCAGCAGTTCCGTATATACTAGCGGCATCTACAATGAGCAGTTCTTC. Translation gives CASSSVYTSGIYNEQFF.

The genes are TRBV10-3 and TRBJ2-7; TRBD1 aligns across 8 bases. After removal of 2 bases from V and 5 bases from J, the junction contained 17 bases not matched to a gene. The CDR3 runs to 18 residues. Germline-derived CDR1 and CDR2 are ENHRY and SYGVKD. CDR3 sequence: CAISEDFTLTGAQNEQYF. The CDR3 DNA is TGTGCCATCAGTGAGGATTTCACTTTGACAGGGGCACAGAACGAGCAGTACTTC.

The chain couples TRBV7-2 to TRBJ2-7; tentative D call: TRBD1 (5 bases). CDR1 SGHTA and CDR2 FQGNSA come from the germline V gene. This CDR3 is built from 14 residues. V was trimmed by 3 bases and J by 1 base, leaving 10 bases between them. CDR3 coding DNA: TGTGCCAGCAGCTTTCAGACAGCTTCCTACGAGCAGTACTTC. Protein product: CASSFQTASYEQYF. The full variable domain, completed using reference TRBV7-2 and TRBJ2-7, is GAGVSQSPSNKVTEKGKDVELRCDPISGHTALYWYRQSLGQGLEFLIYFQGNSAPDKSGLPSDRFSAERTGGSVSTLTIQRTQQEDSAVYLCASSFQTASYEQYFGPGTRLTVT.